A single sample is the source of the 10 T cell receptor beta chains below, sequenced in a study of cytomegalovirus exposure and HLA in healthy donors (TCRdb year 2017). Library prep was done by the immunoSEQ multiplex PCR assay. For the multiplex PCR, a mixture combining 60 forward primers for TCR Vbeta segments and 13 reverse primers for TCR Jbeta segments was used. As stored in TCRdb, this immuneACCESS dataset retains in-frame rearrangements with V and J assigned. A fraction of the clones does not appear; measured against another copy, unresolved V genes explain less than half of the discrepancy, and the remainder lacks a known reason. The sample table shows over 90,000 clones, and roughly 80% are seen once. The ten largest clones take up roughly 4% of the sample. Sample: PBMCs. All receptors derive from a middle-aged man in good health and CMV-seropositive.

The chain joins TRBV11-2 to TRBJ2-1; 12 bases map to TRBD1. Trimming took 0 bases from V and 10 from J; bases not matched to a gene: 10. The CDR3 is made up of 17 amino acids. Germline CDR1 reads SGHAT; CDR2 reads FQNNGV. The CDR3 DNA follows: TGTGCCAGCAGCTTAGATCTCATCGGGACAGGGGGCTTAGAGCAGTTCTTC. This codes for CASSLDLIGTGGLEQFF. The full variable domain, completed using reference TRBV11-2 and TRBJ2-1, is EAGVAQSPRYKIIEKRQSVAFWCNPISGHATLYWYQQILGQGPKLLIQFQNNGVVDDSQLPKDRFSAERLKGVDSTLKIQPAKLEDSAVYLCASSLDLIGTGGLEQFFGPGTRLTVL.

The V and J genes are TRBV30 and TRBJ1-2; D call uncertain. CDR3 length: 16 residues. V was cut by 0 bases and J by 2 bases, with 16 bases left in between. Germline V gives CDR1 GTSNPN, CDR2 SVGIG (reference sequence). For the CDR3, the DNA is TGTGCCTGGAGTGTATTCGGGAGGACTGTAAACTATGGCTACACCTTC. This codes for CAWSVFGRTVNYGYTF.

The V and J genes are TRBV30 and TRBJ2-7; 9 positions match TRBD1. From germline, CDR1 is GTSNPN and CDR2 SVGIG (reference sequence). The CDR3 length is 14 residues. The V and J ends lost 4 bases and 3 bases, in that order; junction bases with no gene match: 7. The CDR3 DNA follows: TGTGCCTGGACCCAACAGGGGGCCAACTACGAGCAGTACTTC. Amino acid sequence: CAWTQQGANYEQYF.

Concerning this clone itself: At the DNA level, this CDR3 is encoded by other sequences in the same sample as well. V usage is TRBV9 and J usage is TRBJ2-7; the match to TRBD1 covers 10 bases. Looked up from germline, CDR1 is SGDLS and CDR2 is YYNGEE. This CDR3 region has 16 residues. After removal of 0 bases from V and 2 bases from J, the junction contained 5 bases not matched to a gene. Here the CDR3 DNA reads TGTGCCAGCAGCGTAGCCCCGGGACAGGGGACCTACGAGCAGTACTTC. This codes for CASSVAPGQGTYEQYF.

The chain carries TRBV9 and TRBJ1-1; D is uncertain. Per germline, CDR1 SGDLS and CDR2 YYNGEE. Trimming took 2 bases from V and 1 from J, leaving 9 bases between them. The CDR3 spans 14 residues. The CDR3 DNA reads TGTGCCAGCAGCGTCGGACTGCAGAACACTGAAGCTTTCTTT. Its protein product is CASSVGLQNTEAFF.

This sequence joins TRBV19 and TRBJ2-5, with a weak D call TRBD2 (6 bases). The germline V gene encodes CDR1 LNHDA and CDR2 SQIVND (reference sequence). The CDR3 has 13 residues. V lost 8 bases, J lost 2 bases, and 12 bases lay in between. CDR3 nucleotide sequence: TGTGCCAGTCGGAGGGACGTACAAGAGACCCAGTACTTC. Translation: CASRRDVQETQYF.

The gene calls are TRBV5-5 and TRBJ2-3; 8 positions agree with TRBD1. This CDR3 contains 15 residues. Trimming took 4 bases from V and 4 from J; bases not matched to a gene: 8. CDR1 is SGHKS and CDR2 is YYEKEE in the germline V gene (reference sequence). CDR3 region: CASSIGTGVPDTQYF. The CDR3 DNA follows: TGTGCCAGCAGCATAGGGACAGGAGTCCCAGATACGCAGTATTTT.

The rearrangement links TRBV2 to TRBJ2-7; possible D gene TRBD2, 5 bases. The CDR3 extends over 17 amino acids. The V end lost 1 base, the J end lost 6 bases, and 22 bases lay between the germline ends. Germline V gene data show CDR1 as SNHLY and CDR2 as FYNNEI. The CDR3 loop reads CASSEVLKEEQKGEQYF. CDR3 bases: TGTGCCAGCAGTGAAGTTCTCAAGGAGGAACAAAAGGGCGAGCAGTACTTC.

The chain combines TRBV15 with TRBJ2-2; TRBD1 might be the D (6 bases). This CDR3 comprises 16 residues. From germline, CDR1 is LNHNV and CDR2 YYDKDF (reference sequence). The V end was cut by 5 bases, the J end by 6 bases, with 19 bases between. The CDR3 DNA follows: TGTGCCACCAGCGAACAGGGTCCCCCGGACGCCGGGGAGCTGTTTTTT. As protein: CATSEQGPPDAGELFF.

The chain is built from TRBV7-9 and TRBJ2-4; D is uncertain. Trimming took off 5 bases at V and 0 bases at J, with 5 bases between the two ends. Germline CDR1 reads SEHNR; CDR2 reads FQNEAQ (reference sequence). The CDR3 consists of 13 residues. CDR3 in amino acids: CASSGAAKNIQYF. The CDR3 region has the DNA TGTGCCAGCAGCGGAGCAGCCAAAAACATTCAGTACTTC.